The 23 T cell receptor beta chains below were found in one sample sequenced in a study of blood T cell repertoires in COVID-19. Assay used: immunoSEQ multiplex PCR; TCRdb lists only in-frame clones, some missing. The data show 200,000 to 300,000 clones, 84% seen once. Input material: peripheral blood. These receptors originate from a man in his 60s with acute or convalescent COVID-19.

The CDR3 protein is CAWSIGQGIGELFF. DNA of the CDR3: TGTGCCTGGAGTATCGGACAGGGCATCGGGGAGCTGTTTTTT. The V and J genes are TRBV30 and TRBJ2-2, with 8 bases matching TRBD1. The germline CDR1 and CDR2 sequences are GTSNPN and SVGIG (reference sequence). This CDR3 has 14 residues. The trim removed 2 bases at V and 7 bases at J, leaving 6 bases unmatched.

This chain joins TRBV5-1 and TRBJ2-3; maybe TRBD2 (7 bases). Deletions cut 4 bases from V and 0 bases from J, with 12 bases between. The CDR3 runs 15 residues. CDR1 and CDR2 (germline): SGHRS, YFSETQ. The CDR3 sequence: CASSPGGPSTDTQYF. In DNA, the CDR3 is TGCGCCAGCAGCCCCGGGGGGCCTAGCACAGATACGCAGTATTTT.

The chain employs TRBV6-5 and TRBJ2-3; 8 nucleotides line up with TRBD2. Germline lookup yields CDR1 MNHEY and CDR2 SVGAGI. The V segment lost 8 bases and the J segment 2 bases; nucleotides outside the gene matches: 6. The CDR3 totals 14 residues. As DNA, the CDR3 is TGTGCCAGCGGAGGTAGCGGGGCCACAGATACGCAGTATTTT. It codes for CASGGSGATDTQYF.

The chain carries TRBV18 and TRBJ2-3; the D gene is possibly TRBD2 (6 bases). V was pared by 0 bases and J by 4 bases, with 20 bases between. Germline lookup yields CDR1 KGHSH and CDR2 LQKENI. The CDR3 has 18 residues. This chain's CDR3 is CASSPPPSTRLKADTQYF. The CDR3 DNA is TGTGCCAGCTCACCACCCCCGTCGACTAGACTCAAGGCAGATACGCAGTATTTT.

This chain joins TRBV27 and TRBJ2-2, with 9 positions matching TRBD2. V lost 5 bases, J lost 6 bases, and 7 bases stayed unmatched. Per the germline V gene, CDR1 is MNHEY and CDR2 is SMNVEV (reference sequence). This CDR3 region has 15 residues. CDR3 nucleotides: TGTGCCAGCAGTAAAGGCGGGAGGGTCGCCGGGGAGCTGTTTTTT. The encoded protein is CASSKGGRVAGELFF.

V gene TRBV3-1 (or the pseudogene TRBV3-2) combines with J gene TRBJ1-1; the D gene is possibly TRBD1 (5 bases). Germline V gene lookup returns CDR1 LGHDT and CDR2 YNNKEL (reference sequence). The CDR3 loop spans 13 amino acids. The V gene lost 6 bases and the J gene lost 4 bases, with 12 bases spanning the gap. The CDR3 reads CASRKQDGTEAFF. The CDR3 region has the DNA TGTGCCAGCAGAAAACAGGATGGCACTGAAGCTTTCTTT.

The V gene is TRBV9, the J gene TRBJ2-3, with TRBD2 matching 7 bases. CDR3 length equals 15 residues. J was trimmed by 0 bases and V by 4 bases; bases with no gene match: 5. CDR1 is SGDLS, CDR2 YYNGEE, per germline. The CDR3 sequence is CASSLRAGSTDTQYF. DNA of the CDR3: TGTGCCAGCAGCTTACGAGCGGGGAGCACAGATACGCAGTATTTT. Looking up the rest from reference TRBV9 and TRBJ2-3 gives the full variable domain: DSGVTQTPKHLITATGQRVTLRCSPRSGDLSVYWYQQSLDQGLQFLIQYYNGEERAKGNILERFSAQQFPDLHSELNLSSLELGDSALYFCASSLRAGSTDTQYFGPGTRLTVL.

V usage is TRBV7-9 and J usage is TRBJ2-5; TRBD2 might be the D (6 bases). The CDR3 has 14 residues. Germline V gene sequence: CDR1 SEHNR, CDR2 FQNEAQ (reference sequence). With 5 bases removed from V and 0 bases from J, the gap between germline ends came to 10 bases. This CDR3 reads CASSRDLNQETQYF. The CDR3 bases are TGTGCCAGCAGCCGGGACTTGAACCAAGAGACCCAGTACTTC.

This chain uses TRBV2 with TRBJ2-3; the D gene is possibly TRBD2 (6 bases). The germline CDR1 and CDR2 sequences are SNHLY and FYNNEI. V lost 4 bases and J 7 bases, leaving 15 bases between the germline ends. The CDR3 runs to 14 residues. CDR3 region: CASSVGLPGNTQYF. The DNA of the CDR3 is TGTGCCAGCAGTGTGGGACTCCCCGGGAATACGCAGTATTTT.

The table lists this clone with a count of one. This sequence joins TRBV7-9 and TRBJ1-1, with D possibly being TRBD1 (6 bases). This CDR3 region has 17 residues. Between the trimmed V and J ends, which lost 3 bases and 5 bases, there was a span of 22 bases. Germline V gene data show CDR1 as SEHNR and CDR2 as FQNEAQ (reference sequence). This chain's CDR3 is CASSLRGEGRGVTEAFF. The CDR3 DNA follows: TGTGCCAGCAGCTTGAGGGGGGAGGGACGTGGAGTGACTGAAGCTTTCTTT.

V gene TRBV5-1 combines with J gene TRBJ2-1; 7 positions match TRBD2. V lost 4 bases, J lost 3 bases, and 16 bases stayed unmatched. CDR1 is SGHRS and CDR2 is YFSETQ in the germline V gene. The CDR3 covers 18 residues. The CDR3 coding sequence is TGCGCCAGCAGCCCCCGGCGGGACTCTAGCGGTCACTACAATGAGCAGTTCTTC. The encoded protein is CASSPRRDSSGHYNEQFF.

The chain couples TRBV4-2 to TRBJ1-5; D perhaps matches TRBD1 (6 bases). With 6 bases removed from V and 5 bases from J, the gap between germline ends came to 26 bases. The CDR3 loop spans 18 amino acids. Germline V gene lookup returns CDR1 LGHNA and CDR2 YNFKEQ. The CDR3 sequence is CASSPNVLLGQGYQPQHF. In DNA, the CDR3 is TGTGCCAGCAGTCCAAATGTCCTCCTTGGGCAGGGGTATCAGCCCCAGCATTTT.

V is TRBV5-1 and J is TRBJ2-5; D remains ambiguous. Germline-derived CDR1 and CDR2 are SGHRS and YFSETQ. This CDR3 is built from 14 residues. Trimming stripped 5 bases from V and 1 base from J, with 12 bases between. Here the CDR3 reads CASSGGQGQETQYF. For the CDR3, the DNA is TGCGCCAGCAGTGGCGGCCAAGGCCAAGAGACCCAGTACTTC.

The J gene is TRBJ2-7, the V gene TRBV7-2; D not resolved. Germline V gives CDR1 SGHTA, CDR2 FQGNSA. The CDR3 sequence is 14 residues long. V was cut by 4 bases and J by 2 bases, with 12 bases left in between. CDR3 nucleotide sequence: TGTGCCAGCAGCTCAATCGGAGTAACCTACGAGCAGTACTTC. Translation gives CASSSIGVTYEQYF.

The chain joins TRBV7-2 to TRBJ2-7, with a possible D match to TRBD2 (5 bases). The V gene's germline CDR1 is SGHTA and CDR2 FQGNSA. The CDR3 consists of 14 residues. The V end was cut by 3 bases, the J end by 5 bases, with 14 bases between. CDR3: CASSFGGSINEQYF. CDR3 DNA: TGTGCCAGCAGCTTTGGTGGGAGTATTAACGAGCAGTACTTC.

V is TRBV4-1 and J is TRBJ1-6, with D perhaps matching TRBD1 (5 bases). V was trimmed by 0 bases and J by 7 bases, leaving 13 bases between them. Germline loops: CDR1 MGHRA, CDR2 YSYEKL. The CDR3 has 16 residues. CDR3 sequence (DNA): TGCGCCAGCAGCCAAGATTGGGAGGGGCGAAATTCACCCCTCCACTTT. This encodes CASSQDWEGRNSPLHF.

This chain joins TRBV20-1 and TRBJ2-7; unclear D gene. Looked up from germline, CDR1 is DFQATT and CDR2 is SNEGSKA (reference sequence). V lost 4 bases and J lost 3, with 7 bases in between. The CDR3 has 11 residues. The CDR3 DNA follows: TGCAGTGCTACCACATACTACGAGCAGTACTTC. It is translated as CSATTYYEQYF.

The rearrangement links TRBV27 to TRBJ2-7; 8 nucleotides agree with TRBD1. Germline CDR1 and CDR2: MNHEY and SMNVEV (reference sequence). After removal of 5 bases from V and 3 bases from J, the junction contained 6 bases not matched to a gene. The CDR3 sequence is 14 residues long. CDR3 DNA: TGTGCCAGCAGTACAGGACAGGGCTACTACGAGCAGTACTTC. Translating it yields CASSTGQGYYEQYF.

V gene TRBV29-1 combines with J gene TRBJ1-1, with 7 bases that match TRBD1. CDR1 is SQVTM, CDR2 ANQGSEA, per germline. The CDR3 is made up of 13 amino acids. V trimming: 6 bases; J trimming: 0 bases; junction bases outside the gene matches: 4. In nucleotides, the CDR3 is TGCAGCGTCCCGGGACAGCTGAACACTGAAGCTTTCTTT. Translating gives CSVPGQLNTEAFF.

This sequence joins TRBV6-5 and TRBJ1-1, with 9 bases lining up with TRBD1. CDR3 size: 14 residues. Losses at the gene ends were 6 bases for V and 2 bases for J; bases not matched to a gene: 4. Germline assignment: CDR1 MNHEY and CDR2 SVGAGI. The CDR3 spells CASRKDRGNTEAFF. The CDR3 DNA reads as TGTGCCAGCAGGAAGGACAGGGGAAACACTGAAGCTTTCTTT.

This chain joins TRBV5-1 and TRBJ2-3; 11 bases line up with TRBD2. The CDR3 is 18 amino acids. Germline values: CDR1 SGHRS, CDR2 YFSETQ. V shed 6 bases, J shed 2 bases, and the junction held 14 bases outside the gene matches. This chain's CDR3 is CASTSWGVAGGATDTQYF. CDR3 DNA: TGCGCCAGCACCTCTTGGGGAGTAGCGGGAGGGGCCACAGATACGCAGTATTTT.

Details on this clone: Other DNA sequences within the sample encode an identical CDR3. The chain recombines TRBV12-3 or TRBV12-4 with TRBJ2-1; 8 nucleotides align to TRBD2. After removal of 6 bases from V and 4 bases from J, the junction contained 2 bases not matched to a gene. The CDR3 runs to 13 residues. CDR3 sequence (DNA): TGTGCCAGCAGGCTAGCGGGTTACAATGAGCAGTTCTTC. Protein sequence: CASRLAGYNEQFF.

The chain recombines TRBV10-3 with TRBJ1-2; TRBD1 aligns across 8 bases. Germline V gene data show CDR1 as ENHRY and CDR2 as SYGVKD. The CDR3 covers 15 residues. The ends lost 4 bases at V and 3 bases at J; junction bases unmatched: 7. This CDR3 reads CAISGTGTGDYGYTF. The CDR3 bases are TGTGCCATCAGTGGAACCGGGACAGGAGACTATGGCTACACCTTC.